This T cell receptor (beta chain) stems from a study of CD8+ T cells in alopecia areata. This CDR3 has 16 residues. CDR1 SSHAT and CDR2 FNYEAQ come from the germline V gene (reference sequence). The table lists this clone with a few counts. The junction does not match germline at one end; this may be a read error. As the sequencing template, cDNA was produced by extracting RNA and reverse transcribing it. Profiled with immunoSEQ multiplex PCR; TCRdb holds only in-frame clones, not every one. Seen here are about 200,000 clones, about 53% observed once, and the top ten hold approximately 0.44%. This rearrangement joins TRBV7-7 to TRBJ2-5; the match to TRBD1 covers 8 bases. The sequence was obtained from a human donor with alopecia areata. The sequencing here drew on CD4+ T cells sorted from blood, taken at week 0. The CDR3 here is CASSYGQGGGQETQYF. CDR3 bases: TGTGCTAGCAGCTACGGACAGGGTGGGGGCCAAGAGACCCAGTACTTC.